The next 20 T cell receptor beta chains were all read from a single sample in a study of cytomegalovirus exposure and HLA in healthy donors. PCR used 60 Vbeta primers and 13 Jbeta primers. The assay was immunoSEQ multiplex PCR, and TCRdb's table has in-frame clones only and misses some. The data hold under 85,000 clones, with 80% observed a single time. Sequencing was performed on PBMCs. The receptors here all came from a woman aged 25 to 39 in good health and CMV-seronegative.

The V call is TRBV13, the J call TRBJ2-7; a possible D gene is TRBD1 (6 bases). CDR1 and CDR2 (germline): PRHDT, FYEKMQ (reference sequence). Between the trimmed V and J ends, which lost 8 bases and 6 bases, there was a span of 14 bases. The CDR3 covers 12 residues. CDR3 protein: CASRQATGEQYF. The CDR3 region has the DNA TGTGCCAGCCGACAGGCAACGGGCGAGCAGTACTTC.

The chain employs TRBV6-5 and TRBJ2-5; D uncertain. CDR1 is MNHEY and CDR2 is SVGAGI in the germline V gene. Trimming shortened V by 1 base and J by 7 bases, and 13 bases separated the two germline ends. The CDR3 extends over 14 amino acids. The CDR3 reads CASSYLTASGTQYF. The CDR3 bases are TGTGCCAGCAGTTACTTAACCGCCTCGGGGACCCAGTACTTC.

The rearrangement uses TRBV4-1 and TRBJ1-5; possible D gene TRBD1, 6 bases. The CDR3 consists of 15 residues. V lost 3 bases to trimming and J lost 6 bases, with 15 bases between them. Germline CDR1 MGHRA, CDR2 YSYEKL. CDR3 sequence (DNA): TGCGCCAGCAGCCAGCTATCAGGGGCGATTCAGCCCCAGCATTTT. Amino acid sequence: CASSQLSGAIQPQHF.

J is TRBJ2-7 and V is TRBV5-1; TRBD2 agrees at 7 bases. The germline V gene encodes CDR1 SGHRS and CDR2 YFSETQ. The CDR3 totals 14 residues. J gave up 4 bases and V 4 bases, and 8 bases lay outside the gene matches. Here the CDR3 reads CASSRLADGYEQYF. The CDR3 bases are TGCGCCAGCAGCAGGCTAGCGGACGGATACGAGCAGTACTTC.

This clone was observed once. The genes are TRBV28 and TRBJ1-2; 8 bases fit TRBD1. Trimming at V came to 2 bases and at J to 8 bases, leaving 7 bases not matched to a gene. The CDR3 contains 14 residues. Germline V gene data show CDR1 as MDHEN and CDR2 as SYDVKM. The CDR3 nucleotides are TGTGCCAGCAGTTTAGGACAGGGATTCACCGGCTACACCTTC. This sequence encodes CASSLGQGFTGYTF.

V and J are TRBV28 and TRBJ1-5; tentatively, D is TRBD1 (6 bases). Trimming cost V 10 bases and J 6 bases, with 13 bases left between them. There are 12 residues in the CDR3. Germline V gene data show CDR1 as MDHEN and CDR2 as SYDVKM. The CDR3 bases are TGTGCCATCTCCCCAGGGGTTCAGCCCCAGCATTTT. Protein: CAISPGVQPQHF.

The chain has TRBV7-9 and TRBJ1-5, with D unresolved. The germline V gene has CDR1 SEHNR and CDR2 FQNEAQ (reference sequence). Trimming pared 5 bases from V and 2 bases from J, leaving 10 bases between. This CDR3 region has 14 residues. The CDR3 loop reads CASSPGAGNQPQHF. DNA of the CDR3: TGTGCCAGCAGCCCCGGTGCGGGCAATCAGCCCCAGCATTTT.

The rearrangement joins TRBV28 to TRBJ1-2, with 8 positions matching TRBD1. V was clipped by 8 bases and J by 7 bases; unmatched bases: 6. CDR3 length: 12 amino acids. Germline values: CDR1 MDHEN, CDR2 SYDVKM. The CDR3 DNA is TGTGCCAGCCGGAACAGGGGGGCTGGCTACACCTTC. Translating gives CASRNRGAGYTF.

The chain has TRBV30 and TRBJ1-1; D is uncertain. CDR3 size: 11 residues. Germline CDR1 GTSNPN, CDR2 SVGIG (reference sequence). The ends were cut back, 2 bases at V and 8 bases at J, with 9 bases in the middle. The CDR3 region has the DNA TGTGCCTGGAGTCGGGGAACCGAAGCTTTCTTT. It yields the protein CAWSRGTEAFF.

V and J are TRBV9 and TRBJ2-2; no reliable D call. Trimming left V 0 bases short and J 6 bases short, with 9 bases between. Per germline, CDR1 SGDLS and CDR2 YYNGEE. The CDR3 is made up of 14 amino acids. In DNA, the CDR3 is TGTGCCAGCAGCGTAGCTATAGTACCCGGGGAGCTGTTTTTT. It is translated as CASSVAIVPGELFF.

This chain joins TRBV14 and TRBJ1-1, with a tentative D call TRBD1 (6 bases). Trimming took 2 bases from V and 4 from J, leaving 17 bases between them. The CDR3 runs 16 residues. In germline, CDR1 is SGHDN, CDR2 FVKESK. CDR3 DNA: TGTGCCAGCAGCCAACAAGGAGGGGCGGGGGCCACTGAAGCTTTCTTT. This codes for CASSQQGGAGATEAFF.

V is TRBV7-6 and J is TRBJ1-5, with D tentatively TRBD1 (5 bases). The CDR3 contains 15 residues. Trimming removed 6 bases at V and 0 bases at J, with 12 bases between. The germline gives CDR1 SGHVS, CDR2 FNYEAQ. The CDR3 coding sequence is TGTGCCAGCAGTAGATACGGGGGTAGCAATCAGCCCCAGCATTTT. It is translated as CASSRYGGSNQPQHF.

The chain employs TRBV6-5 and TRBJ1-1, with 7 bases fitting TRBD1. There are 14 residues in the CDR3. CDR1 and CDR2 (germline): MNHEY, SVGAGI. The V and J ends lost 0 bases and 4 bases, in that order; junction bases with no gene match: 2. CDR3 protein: CASSYSGGVTEAFF. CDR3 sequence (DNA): TGTGCCAGCAGTTACTCAGGGGGCGTCACTGAAGCTTTCTTT.

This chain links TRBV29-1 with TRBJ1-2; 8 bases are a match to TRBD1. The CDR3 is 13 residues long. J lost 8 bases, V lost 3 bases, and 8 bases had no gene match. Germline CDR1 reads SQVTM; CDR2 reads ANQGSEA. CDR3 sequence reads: CSVDPDRGDGYTF. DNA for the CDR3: TGCAGCGTTGACCCAGACAGGGGCGACGGCTACACCTTC.

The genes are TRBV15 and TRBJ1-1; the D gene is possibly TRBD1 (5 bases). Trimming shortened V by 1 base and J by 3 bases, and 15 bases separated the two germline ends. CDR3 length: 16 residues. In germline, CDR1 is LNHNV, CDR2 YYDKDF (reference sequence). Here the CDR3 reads CATSRVPGVGDTEAFF. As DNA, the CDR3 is TGTGCCACCAGCAGAGTCCCGGGGGTCGGGGACACTGAAGCTTTCTTT.

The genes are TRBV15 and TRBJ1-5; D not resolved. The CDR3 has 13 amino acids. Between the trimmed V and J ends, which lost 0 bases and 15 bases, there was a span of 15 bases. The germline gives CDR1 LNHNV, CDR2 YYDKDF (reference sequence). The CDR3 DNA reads TGTGCCACCAGCAGAGATACGGGGTTGGAGTTGCATTTT. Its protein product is CATSRDTGLELHF.

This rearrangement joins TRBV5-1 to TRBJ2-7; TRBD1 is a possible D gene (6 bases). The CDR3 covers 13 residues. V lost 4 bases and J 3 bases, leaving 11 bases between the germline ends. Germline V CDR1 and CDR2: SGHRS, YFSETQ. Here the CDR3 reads CASSPGVHYEQYF. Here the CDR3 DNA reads TGCGCCAGCAGCCCAGGGGTACACTACGAGCAGTACTTC. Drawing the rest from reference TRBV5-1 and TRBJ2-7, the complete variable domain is KAGVTQTPRYLIKTRGQQVTLSCSPISGHRSVSWYQQTPGQGLQFLFEYFSETQRNKGNFPGRFSGRQFSNSRSEMNVSTLELGDSALYLCASSPGVHYEQYFGPGTRLTVT.

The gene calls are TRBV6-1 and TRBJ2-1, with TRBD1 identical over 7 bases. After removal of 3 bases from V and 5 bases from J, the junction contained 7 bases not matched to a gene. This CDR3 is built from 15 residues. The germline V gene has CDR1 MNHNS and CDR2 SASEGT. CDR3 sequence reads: CASSDGLGGHNEQFF. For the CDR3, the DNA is TGTGCCAGCAGTGATGGTCTAGGGGGCCACAATGAGCAGTTCTTC.

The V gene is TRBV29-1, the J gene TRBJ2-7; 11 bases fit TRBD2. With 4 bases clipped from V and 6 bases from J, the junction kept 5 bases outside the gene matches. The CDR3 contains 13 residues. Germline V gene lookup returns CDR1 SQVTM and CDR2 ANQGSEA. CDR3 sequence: CSVGLAGGGEQYF. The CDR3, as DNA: TGCAGCGTTGGGCTAGCGGGAGGAGGCGAGCAGTACTTC.

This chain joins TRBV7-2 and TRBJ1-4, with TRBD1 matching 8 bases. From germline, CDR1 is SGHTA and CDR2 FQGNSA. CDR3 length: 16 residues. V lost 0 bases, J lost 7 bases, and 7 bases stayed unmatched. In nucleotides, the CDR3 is TGTGCCAGCAGCTTAGCGGCGGGCAGGGGGCCTGAAAAACTGTTTTTT. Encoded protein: CASSLAAGRGPEKLFF. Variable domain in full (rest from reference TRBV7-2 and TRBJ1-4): GAGVSQSPSNKVTEKGKDVELRCDPISGHTALYWYRQSLGQGLEFLIYFQGNSAPDKSGLPSDRFSAERTGGSVSTLTIQRTQQEDSAVYLCASSLAAGRGPEKLFFGSGTQLSVL.